This entry lists 24 T cell receptor beta chains sequenced from one sample in a study of breast tumors, draining lymph nodes, adjacent tissues. Via MiXCR, TCRdb re-called the multiplex PCR reads, giving one row per CDR3 protein. The sample shows 45,000 or so distinct CDR3 sequences, around 23% of them seen only once. What was sequenced was breast tumor tissue. Every receptor here comes from a female donor with breast cancer. Some clones in this sample may be carry-over from other donors' samples.

This clonotype appeared many times. The chain links TRBV24-1 to TRBJ2-1; TRBD2 matches at 8 bases. The V and J ends lost 6 bases and 7 bases, in that order; junction bases with no gene match: 4. The length of the CDR3 is 13 residues. Germline assignment: CDR1 KGHDR and CDR2 SFDVKD. The CDR3 DNA sequence: TGTGCCACCAGTCCGGGGGGGGGTAATGAGCAGTTCTTC. Its translation is CATSPGGGNEQFF.

This clonotype showed up many times. This chain uses TRBV5-6 with TRBJ1-3; unclear D gene. Trimming left V 6 bases short and J 6 bases short, with 16 bases between. The germline CDR1 and CDR2 sequences are SGHDT and YYEEEE. The CDR3 loop spans 14 amino acids. This CDR3 reads CASTLRGSPNTIYF. The CDR3 nucleotides are TGTGCCAGCACCCTGCGCGGGTCTCCAAACACCATATATTTT. Based on the CDR3 plus reference TRBV5-6 and TRBJ1-3, the full variable domain is DAGVTQSPTHLIKTRGQQVTLRCSPKSGHDTVSWYQQALGQGPQFIFQYYEEEERQRGNFPDRFSGHQFPNYSSELNVNALLLGDSALYLCASTLRGSPNTIYFGEGSWLTVV.

The sample holds many counts of this clonotype. The chain combines TRBV20-1 with TRBJ2-1; TRBD2 aligns across 7 bases. Per the germline V gene, CDR1 is DFQATT and CDR2 is SNEGSKA (reference sequence). J lost 7 bases, V lost 0 bases, and 9 bases had no gene match. This CDR3 is built from 15 residues. CDR3 sequence (DNA): TGCAGTGCTAGAGATCGGGGGGACGCGTTGAATGAGCAGTTCTTC. This gives the protein CSARDRGDALNEQFF.

In its sample, this clonotype was seen many times. V is TRBV28 and J is TRBJ2-3; a possible D gene is TRBD1 (6 bases). Germline CDR1 reads MDHEN; CDR2 reads SYDVKM. V gave up 5 bases and J gave up 1 base, with 10 bases separating them. The CDR3 length is 14 residues. The DNA of the CDR3 is TGTGCCAGCAGTGAGGCAGGGGGCACAGATACGCAGTATTTT. Its translation: CASSEAGGTDTQYF.

This clonotype was seen repeatedly, ten times or more. This chain uses TRBV5-1 with TRBJ2-1; 9 bases map to TRBD2. Trimming removed 0 bases from V and 8 bases from J; junction bases left unmatched: 9. Germline lookup yields CDR1 SGHRS and CDR2 YFSETQ. The CDR3 is 16 residues long. The CDR3: CASSLDGGGAFDEQFF. The CDR3 DNA reads TGCGCCAGCAGCTTGGATGGCGGGGGGGCCTTCGATGAGCAGTTCTTC.

The V call is TRBV5-1, the J call TRBJ1-2, with TRBD1 matching 7 bases. CDR1 SGHRS and CDR2 YFSETQ come from the germline V gene. The J segment lost 8 bases and the V segment lost 1 base, leaving 8 bases of the junction unmatched. This CDR3 contains 14 residues. The CDR3 loop is CASSLYGSTGGYTF. CDR3 in DNA: TGCGCCAGCAGCTTGTATGGATCGACAGGGGGCTACACCTTC.

In DNA form, the CDR3 reads TGTGCCAGCAGCCCCGCGGGGGGGCCGGGGGAGCAGTACTTC. It codes for CASSPAGGPGEQYF. This chain joins TRBV7-3 and TRBJ2-7; 9 nucleotides agree with TRBD2. This CDR3 region has 14 residues. V lost 5 bases, J lost 7 bases, and 9 bases stayed unmatched. Germline CDR1 SGHTA, CDR2 FQGTGA.

As regards this clonotype: A read error is possible here, since a much larger clone lies one base away. This chain uses TRBV29-1 with TRBJ2-2, with D possibly being TRBD2 (5 bases). V lost 7 bases and J lost 3, with 9 bases in between. Germline CDR1 and CDR2: SQVTM and ANQGSEA. This CDR3 comprises 12 residues. As DNA, the CDR3 is TGCAGCGCTGAGGGTGACACCGGGGAGCTGTTTTTT. This gives the protein CSAEGDTGELFF.

The chain couples TRBV6-2 or TRBV6-3 to TRBJ2-7, with D perhaps matching TRBD1 (5 bases). Germline V gene lookup returns CDR1 MNHEY and CDR2 SVGEGT. The CDR3 has 12 amino acids. V lost 1 base to trimming and J lost 11 bases, with 12 bases between them. This CDR3 reads CASSYLQTEKYF. CDR3 DNA sequence: TGTGCCAGCAGTTACTTGCAGACAGAAAAGTACTTC.

This clonotype was counted many times. This chain joins TRBV30 and TRBJ2-7; 7 nucleotides match TRBD2. V gave up 2 bases and J gave up 4 bases; unmatched junction bases: 5. This CDR3 contains 13 residues. The germline V gene encodes CDR1 GTSNPN and CDR2 SVGIG (reference sequence). The CDR3 DNA follows: TGTGCCTGGAGTTGGGGGAGGGTATACGAGCAGTACTTC. This gives the protein CAWSWGRVYEQYF.

The table lists this clonotype with a few counts. The chain joins TRBV3-1 to TRBJ2-6, with 9 bases matching TRBD2. V was pared by 4 bases and J by 4 bases, with 14 bases of the junction left unmatched. Germline-derived CDR1 and CDR2 are LGHDT and YNNKEL (reference sequence). CDR3 size: 19 residues. Written as DNA, the CDR3 is TGTGCCAGCAGCCTCGCCGGGACTAGCCCCTCGTTAGGGGCCAACGTCCTGACTTTC. It codes for CASSLAGTSPSLGANVLTF.

This clonotype has only a few counts. The V and J genes are TRBV2 and TRBJ2-5; unclear D gene. CDR1 is SNHLY and CDR2 is FYNNEI in the germline V gene. With 3 bases removed from V and 7 bases from J, the gap between germline ends came to 6 bases. The CDR3 runs 11 residues. CDR3 residues: CASSDLGTQYF. The CDR3, as DNA: TGTGCCAGCAGTGACCTGGGGACCCAGTACTTC.

This clonotype was picked up many times. The J gene is TRBJ2-1, the V gene TRBV7-9; 14 positions match TRBD2. Trimming removed 4 bases from V and 9 bases from J; junction bases left unmatched: 11. The CDR3 covers 17 residues. Germline lookup yields CDR1 SEHNR and CDR2 FQNEAQ (reference sequence). The CDR3 bases are TGTGCCAGCAGCTACGCCCCGGGACTAGCGGGGGTTGGTGAGCAGTTCTTC. Encoded protein: CASSYAPGLAGVGEQFF.

In its sample, this clonotype was seen many times. The CDR3, as DNA: TGTGCCACAGCACCCCTCGTTGGGGATAGCAATCAGCCCCAGCATTTT. Its protein is CATAPLVGDSNQPQHF. V is TRBV6-6 and J is TRBJ1-5; D gene unclear. Germline values: CDR1 MNHNY, CDR2 SVGAGI (reference sequence). The germline V and J ends were trimmed by 10 bases and 0 bases, with 19 bases remaining between them. The CDR3 runs to 16 residues.

Comments on this clonotype: A much larger clonotype is one base distant, so this may be a read error. This chain connects TRBV19 to TRBJ2-3; D gene ambiguous. The germline gives CDR1 LNHDA, CDR2 SQIVND (reference sequence). This CDR3 has 16 residues. The CDR3 DNA is TGTACCAGTAGTAAGGCAGAAACTCTTAACACAGATACGCAGTATTTT. Translating it yields CTSSKAETLNTDTQYF.

In this sample, this clonotype turned up many times. The chain joins TRBV27 to TRBJ1-3; maybe TRBD1 (6 bases). The germline gives CDR1 MNHEY, CDR2 SMNVEV (reference sequence). This CDR3 contains 16 residues. Between the trimmed V and J ends, which lost 5 bases and 0 bases, there was a span of 14 bases. The CDR3 DNA follows: TGTGCCAGCAGTCCCGCCGGACAGATCTCTGGAAACACCATATATTTT. Translation: CASSPAGQISGNTIYF.

The rearrangement uses TRBV5-1 and TRBJ2-1, with TRBD2 as a possible D gene (6 bases). Trimming removed 2 bases from V and 7 bases from J, with 16 bases in between. Germline CDR1 reads SGHRS; CDR2 reads YFSETQ. CDR3 size: 15 residues. CDR3: CASSFDSGRGNEQFF. The CDR3, as DNA: TGCGCCAGCAGCTTCGACTCCGGACGGGGGAATGAGCAGTTCTTC.

On this clonotype: A read error may be the cause here, since a much bigger clone is one base away. The chain couples TRBV10-1 to TRBJ2-1; tentatively, D is TRBD2 (5 bases). Germline V CDR1 and CDR2: WNHNN, SYGVQD (reference sequence). V was pared by 2 bases and J by 5 bases, with 16 bases between. The CDR3 runs 16 residues. The DNA for the CDR3 is TGCGCCAGCAGTGAGGACGTAAGGAGGAACCACAATGAGCAGTTCTTC. Protein product: CASSEDVRRNHNEQFF.

The table lists this clonotype with many counts. The J gene is TRBJ1-4, the V gene TRBV9; D is ambiguous. CDR1 and CDR2 (germline): SGDLS, YYNGEE. Trimming removed 2 bases from V and 7 bases from J, with 12 bases in between. This CDR3 is 14 amino acids long. The CDR3 DNA reads as TGTGCCAGCAGCGTCTCCAAGGAGGGTGAAAAACTGTTTTTT. Its translation: CASSVSKEGEKLFF.

This clonotype was seen a handful of times. The junction and the germline gene differ at one end; a read error may be behind it. The chain links TRBV20-1 to TRBJ2-4; no firm D call. CDR3 length: 8 amino acids. Germline V gene lookup returns CDR1 DFQATT and CDR2 SNEGSKA (reference sequence). The DNA for the CDR3 is TGCAGTGCTAGAGATCTCCACTTC. As protein: CSARDLHF.

As to this clonotype: Being one base from a much bigger clone, this may be a read error. This chain links TRBV6-1 with TRBJ2-2; D assignment may be TRBD1 or TRBD2 (6 bases each). This CDR3 comprises 13 residues. Germline V gene lookup returns CDR1 MNHNS and CDR2 SASEGT. CDR3 DNA sequence: TGTGCCAGCAGTTTACAGGGTCCCGGGGGGCTGTTTTTT. It codes for CASSLQGPGGLFF.

This clonotype was observed at least ten times. J is TRBJ2-1 and V is TRBV18, with 7 bases identical to TRBD2. The V and J ends lost 0 bases and 12 bases, in that order; junction bases with no gene match: 5. Germline V lookup: CDR1 KGHSH, CDR2 LQKENI. CDR3 length: 13 residues. The CDR3 region is CASSPPPGGRQFF. CDR3 coding DNA: TGTGCCAGCTCACCACCGCCGGGAGGACGGCAGTTCTTC. The variable domain in full, completed from reference TRBV18 and TRBJ2-1, reads NAGVMQNPRHLVRRRGQEARLRCSPMKGHSHVYWYRQLPEEGLKFMVYLQKENIIDESGMPKERFSAEFPKEGPSILRIQQVVRGDSAAYFCASSPPPGGRQFFGPGTRLTVL.

Regarding this clonotype: A much larger clonotype is one base distant, so this may be a read error. The conserved phenylalanine or tryptophan is not found at the CDR3 terminus, so this likely reflects a read error. V usage is TRBV7-3 and J usage is TRBJ2-1; 8 bases align to TRBD2. Germline V gene sequence: CDR1 SGHTA, CDR2 FQGTGA. V dropped 0 bases and J dropped 0; count of bases not matched to a gene: 1. The CDR3 length is 16 residues. The CDR3 DNA reads TGTGCCAGCAGCTTAACTAGCGGGAACTCCTACAATGAGCAGTTCTCC. Amino acid sequence: CASSLTSGNSYNEQFS.

This clonotype was detected many times. The chain couples TRBV12-3 or TRBV12-4 to TRBJ2-1, with D possibly matching TRBD1 (6 bases). Trimming took off 6 bases at V and 4 bases at J, with 10 bases between the two ends. This CDR3 has 13 residues. The CDR3 loop is CASRRDKYNEQFF. The CDR3 DNA sequence: TGTGCCAGCAGGAGGGACAAGTACAATGAGCAGTTCTTC.